This TCR beta chain was identified during a study of Ad26.COV2.S vaccination and SARS-CoV-2 variants. General study results and limits: Estimates derived from TCR breadth and depth analyses may have underestimated total T cell responses.

The V gene lost 3 bases and the J gene lost 7 bases, with 16 bases spanning the gap. The CDR3 is 15 amino acids. Germline CDR1 reads MNHNS; CDR2 reads SASEGT. Clones were read by immunoSEQ multiplex PCR, and TCRdb kept only the in-frame ones, dropping some. The table records some 400,000 clones, over 75% of them present only once. In the case of this clone: What it binds is unknown.

Treatment given: roughly 18 received Ad26.COV2.S at low or high dose, single or two shots; five or six received placebo; per-sample allocation not given. Sampling was done on day 63 after the first vaccine or placebo injection. The chain couples TRBV6-1 to TRBJ1-5; D is perhaps TRBD1 (5 bases). The clonotype originates from a person between 18 and 59 years old who received the Ad26.COV2.S COVID-19 vaccine or a placebo. This specimen was peripheral blood, taken in a trial of Ad26.COV2.S vaccine versus placebo. This CDR3 reads CASSDQTGRRQPQHF. The CDR3 DNA is TGTGCCAGCAGTGACCAAACAGGCCGGCGACAGCCCCAGCATTTT.